This T cell receptor (beta chain) stems from a study of neoadjuvant anti-PD-1 for oral cavity cancer (dated by TCRdb to about 2021). Turning to the overall study: Three to four biweekly doses of nivolumab at 3 mg/kg were mostly administered to patients before curative-intent surgical resection. A fourth nivolumab dose was given around day 43 to patients without progression, and definitive surgical resection was performed in those patients on days 50-56. A roughly 30% response rate was observed in the parent correlative cohort, in which around eleven patients were included. Responders were defined as patients with complete response, partial response or stable disease by RECIST 1.1; non-responders were defined as patients with progression.

The V and J ends are trimmed by 3 bases and 7 bases, leaving 10 bases between them. CDR1 and CDR2 were assigned from the germline V gene as SGHRS and YFSETQ. Measured from the cysteine to the phenylalanine, the CDR3 is 13 residues long. Just CDR3 DNA is preserved here, 39 bases in frame from base 1. Sample time point, as interpreted from the label and publication: before neoadjuvant nivolumab. The patients had newly diagnosed stage II-IVA oral cavity squamous cell carcinoma and had not received any prior systemic or radiation treatment. The cohort was composed of patients with HPV-negative, locally advanced oral cavity squamous cell carcinoma. No culture maintenance or expansion was done, as the peripheral blood mononuclear cells went straight to analysis. Samples came from a longitudinal correlative study of a single-arm phase II trial of neoadjuvant nivolumab in oral cavity squamous cell carcinoma. Subject-matched pre- and post-treatment PBMCs and tumors from three responders and three non-responders underwent genomic DNA-based TCRbeta sequencing. Peripheral blood mononuclear cells were collected once before nivolumab treatment and again after treatment, at the time of surgery. The Maxwell RSC DNA from Cells kit was used to isolate genomic DNA from PBMCs.

This clone was seen just once. The specificity of this receptor is unknown. No base-level quality is on record; no much larger clone is a single base apart. For deep sequencing, PBMC libraries mostly used around 470 ng of input genomic DNA, with six replicates for each sample. Following the manufacturer's instructions, the team built TCRbeta libraries using the immunoSEQ hsTCRbeta kit. The finished libraries were brought together in one pool at approximately 3 nM, which was then read using an Illumina NovaSeq 6000 S4 flow cell. As for the original processing: The immunoSEQ Analyzer was used for raw data preprocessing and quality control. The analysis was restricted to productive rearrangements, with each unique CDR3 amino acid sequence defining a clonotype. Repertoire clonality was estimated as the Gini-Simpson index, which was computed with the R package tcR. Gini indices were compared with Student's t test, and associations with tumor size change were assessed by Pearson correlation. TCRdb retrieved this table from immuneACCESS and kept in-frame rearrangements only. Not all clones are present; in checked studies, unresolved V genes account for under half, and no reason is known for the remainder. V and J calls and clone size follow that table, whereas D and trimming were derived from the DNA. This sample comprises 80,000 to 95,000 clones, about four fifths of them detected only once. The ten largest clones capture about 3.4% of the sample.

Study-wide conclusions, independent of this receptor: After neoadjuvant nivolumab, T cell clonality (Gini index) in PBMCs was significantly higher in non-responders than in responders. Higher pretreatment blood TCRbeta clonality and lower post-treatment tumor TCRbeta clonality were correlated with higher pretreatment blood Treg/Th17 ratios. Only a few patients per response group were included in the TCR analyses, and larger cohorts for validation were called for by the authors.

The sequencing here drew on PBMCs, taken before nivolumab (anti-PD-1) treatment. Rearrangement joined TRBV5-1 to TRBJ2-2, and the D gene may be TRBD2, 6 bases matching. The TCR originated in a person between 35 and 79 years old with oral cavity squamous cell carcinoma. The sequence in DNA is TGCGCCAGCAGCTCTTTTAGCGGCGGGGAGCTGTTTTTT. This gives the protein CASSSFSGGELFF.